This T cell receptor beta chain was identified during a study of a mutant IDH1 vaccine in newly diagnosed glioma. Study details: Vaccines were first given 4-6 weeks after radiotherapy alone, or with temozolomide cycles.

About this clone: The antigen is undetermined.

TCRdb keeps only in-frame clones here, not all; method: immunoSEQ multiplex PCR. The sample holds 50,000 to 65,000 clones, 81% seen once. The germline V and J ends were trimmed by 7 bases and 8 bases, with 14 bases remaining between them. This CDR3 is 13 amino acids long. Germline assignment: CDR1 MDHEN and CDR2 SYDVKM. The time point denotes: week 5, during vaccination. All doses held 300 ug of mutant IDH1 20-mer peptide, with topical imiquimod. Each of the donors came in with new WHO grade 3 or 4 astrocytomas that were IDH1-mutant and ATRX-lost. Notes on the study in general: Immune responses induced by vaccination arose in 93.3% of the patients.

This chain uses TRBV28 with TRBJ1-4, with unresolved D. This receptor was taken from a man younger than 45 with glioma. Sequenced material: PBMCs, taken from a glioma patient whose treatment included an IDH1 peptide vaccine. In DNA form, the CDR3 reads TGTGCCAGCACCGAGACCCTTAGGGAAAAACTGTTTTTT. The encoded protein is CASTETLREKLFF.